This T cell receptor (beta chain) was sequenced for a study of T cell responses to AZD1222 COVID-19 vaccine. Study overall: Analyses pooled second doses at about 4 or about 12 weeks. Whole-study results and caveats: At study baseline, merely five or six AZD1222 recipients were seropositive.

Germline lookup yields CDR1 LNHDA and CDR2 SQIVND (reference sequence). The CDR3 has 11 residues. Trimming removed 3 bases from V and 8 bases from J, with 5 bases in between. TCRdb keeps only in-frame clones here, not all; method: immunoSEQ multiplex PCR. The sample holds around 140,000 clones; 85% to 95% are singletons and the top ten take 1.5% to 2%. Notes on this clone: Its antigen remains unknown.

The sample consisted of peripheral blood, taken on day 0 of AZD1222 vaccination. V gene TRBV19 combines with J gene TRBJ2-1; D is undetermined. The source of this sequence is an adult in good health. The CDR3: CASSIAYEQFF. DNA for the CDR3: TGTGCCAGTAGTATCGCGTATGAGCAGTTCTTC.